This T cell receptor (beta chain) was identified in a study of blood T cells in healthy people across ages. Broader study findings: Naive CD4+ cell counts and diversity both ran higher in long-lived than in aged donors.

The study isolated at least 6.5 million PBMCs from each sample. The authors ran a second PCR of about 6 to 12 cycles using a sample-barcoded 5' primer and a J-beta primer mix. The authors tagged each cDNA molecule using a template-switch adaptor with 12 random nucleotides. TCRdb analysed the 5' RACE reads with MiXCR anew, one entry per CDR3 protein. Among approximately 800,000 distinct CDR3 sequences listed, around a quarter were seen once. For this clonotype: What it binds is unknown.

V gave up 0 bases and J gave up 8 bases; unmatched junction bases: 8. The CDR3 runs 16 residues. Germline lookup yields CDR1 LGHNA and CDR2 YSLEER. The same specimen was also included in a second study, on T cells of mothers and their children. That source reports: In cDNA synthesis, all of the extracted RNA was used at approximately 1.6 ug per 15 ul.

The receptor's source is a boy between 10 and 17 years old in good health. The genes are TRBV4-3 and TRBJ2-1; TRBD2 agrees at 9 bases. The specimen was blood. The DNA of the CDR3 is TGCGCCAGCAGCCAAGACCGCGGGAGGGCCTGGGATGAGCAGTTCTTC. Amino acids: CASSQDRGRAWDEQFF.